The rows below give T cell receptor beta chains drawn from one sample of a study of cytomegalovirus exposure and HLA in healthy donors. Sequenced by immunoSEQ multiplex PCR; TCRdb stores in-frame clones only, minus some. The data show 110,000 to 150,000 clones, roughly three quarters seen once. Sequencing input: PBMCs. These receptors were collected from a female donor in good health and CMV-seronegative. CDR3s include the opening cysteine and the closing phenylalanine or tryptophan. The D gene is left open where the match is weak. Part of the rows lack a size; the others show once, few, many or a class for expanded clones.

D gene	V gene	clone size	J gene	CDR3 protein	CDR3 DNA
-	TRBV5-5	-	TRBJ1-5	CASSSVGGGQPQHF	TGTGCCAGCAGCTCGGTGGGGGGGGGTCAGCCCCAGCATTTT
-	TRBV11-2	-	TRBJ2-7	CASSLALGSFYEQYF	TGTGCCAGCAGCTTAGCTTTGGGCAGCTTCTACGAGCAGTACTTC
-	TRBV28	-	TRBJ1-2	CASSQSYRDGYTF	TGTGCCAGCAGCCAATCCTACAGGGATGGCTACACCTTC
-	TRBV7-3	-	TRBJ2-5	CASSLSGAGTQYF	TGTGCCAGCAGCTTAAGCGGGGCGGGGACCCAGTACTTC
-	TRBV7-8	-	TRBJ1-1	CASSSLLGGEAFF	TGTGCCAGCAGCTCCCTATTAGGGGGTGAAGCTTTCTTT
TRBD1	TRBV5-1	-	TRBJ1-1	CASSRTGGVDTEAFF	TGCGCCAGCAGCCGGACAGGGGGCGTGGACACTGAAGCTTTCTTT
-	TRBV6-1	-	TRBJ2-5	CASSVVLETQYF	TGTGCCAGCAGTGTGGTACTGGAGACCCAGTACTTC
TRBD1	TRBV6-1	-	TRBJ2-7	CASSEGTGGFYEQYF	TGTGCCAGCAGTGAAGGGACAGGGGGGTTCTACGAGCAGTACTTC
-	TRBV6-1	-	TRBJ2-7	CASSEARQSYF	TGTGCCAGCAGTGAAGCCCGTCAGTCGTACTTC
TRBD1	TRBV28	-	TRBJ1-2	CASSLNLPGQDHRGF	TGTGCCAGCAGCCTAAATTTACCGGGACAGGACCATAGGGGCTTC
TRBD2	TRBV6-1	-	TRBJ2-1	CASIHLAGGYNEQFF	TGTGCCAGCATCCACCTAGCGGGGGGGTACAATGAGCAGTTCTTC
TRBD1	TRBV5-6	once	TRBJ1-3	CASSSTGPSGNTIYF	TGTGCCAGCAGCTCGACAGGGCCCTCTGGAAACACCATATATTTT
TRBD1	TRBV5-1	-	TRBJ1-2	CASSLEGQGSTRERYGYTF	TGCGCCAGCAGCTTGGAGGGACAGGGCTCAACTCGGGAACGCTATGGCTACACCTTC
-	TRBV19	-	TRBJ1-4	CASSSQVAGDEKLFF	TGTGCCAGTTCAAGTCAGGTCGCAGGGGATGAAAAACTGTTTTTT
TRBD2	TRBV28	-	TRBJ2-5	CASSSFISGRSQETQYF	TGTGCCAGCAGTTCATTCATCAGCGGGAGATCCCAAGAGACCCAGTACTTC
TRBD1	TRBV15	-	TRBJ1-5	CATSSFPGQGGDSNQPQHF	TGTGCCACCAGCAGTTTCCCGGGACAGGGCGGCGATAGCAATCAGCCCCAGCATTTT
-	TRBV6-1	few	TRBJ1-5	CASSEAGGHQPQHF	TGTGCCAGCAGTGAAGCAGGGGGTCATCAGCCCCAGCATTTT
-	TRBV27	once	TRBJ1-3	CASSLQGTPGNTIYF	TGTGCCAGCAGTTTGCAGGGGACCCCTGGAAACACCATATATTTT
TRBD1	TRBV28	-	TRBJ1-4	CASNDRGGLFF	TGTGCCAGCAATGACAGGGGGGGACTGTTTTTT
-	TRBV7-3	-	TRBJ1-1	CASSPRGGRYTEAFF	TGTGCCAGCAGCCCCCGAGGAGGGAGGTATACTGAAGCTTTCTTT
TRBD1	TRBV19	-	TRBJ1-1	CASSVNRGNTEAFF	TGTGCCAGTAGTGTGAACAGGGGGAACACTGAAGCTTTCTTT
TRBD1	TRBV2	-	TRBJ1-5	CASRDGTGGLNQPQHF	TGTGCCAGCAGAGATGGGACAGGGGGCCTCAATCAGCCTCAGCATTTT
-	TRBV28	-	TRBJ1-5	CASNRGSNQPQHF	TGTGCCAGCAACCGGGGGAGCAATCAGCCCCAGCATTTT
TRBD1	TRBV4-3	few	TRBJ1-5	CASSQGTGGLDQPQHF	TGCGCCAGCAGCCAAGGGACAGGGGGGTTGGATCAGCCCCAGCATTTT
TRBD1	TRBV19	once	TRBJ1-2	CASSMLPGQGGYGYTF	TGTGCCAGTAGTATGCTCCCGGGACAGGGGGGCTATGGCTACACCTTC
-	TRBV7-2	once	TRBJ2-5	CASSLDGKQETQYF	TGTGCCAGCAGCTTAGACGGGAAACAAGAGACCCAGTACTTC
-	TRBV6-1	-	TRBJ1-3	CASRTGNTIYF	TGTGCCAGCAGGACAGGAAACACCATATATTTT
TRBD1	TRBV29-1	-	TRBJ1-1	CSTGTDRAGEAFF	TGCAGCACCGGAACTGACAGGGCCGGTGAAGCTTTCTTT
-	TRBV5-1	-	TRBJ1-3	CASSLALAGSGNTIYF	TGCGCCAGCAGCTTGGCCTTAGCGGGCTCTGGAAACACCATATATTTT
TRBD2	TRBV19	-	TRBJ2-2	CASSALSGRAGELFF	TGTGCCAGTAGTGCCCTTAGCGGGAGAGCCGGGGAGCTGTTTTTT
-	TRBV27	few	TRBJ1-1	CASSYDSSPNTEAFF	TGTGCCAGCAGTTACGACAGCAGCCCGAACACTGAAGCTTTCTTT
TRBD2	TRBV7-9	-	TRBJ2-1	CASRASGGDNEQFF	TGTGCCAGCAGAGCAAGCGGGGGCGACAATGAGCAGTTCTTC
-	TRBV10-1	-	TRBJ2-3	CASLKSPRLNPPGTQYF	TGCGCCAGCCTCAAATCCCCCCGACTGAACCCCCCCGGTACGCAGTATTTT
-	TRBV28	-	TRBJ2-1	CASSLWGREGGEQFF	TGTGCCAGCAGTTTATGGGGCAGGGAAGGGGGTGAGCAGTTCTTC
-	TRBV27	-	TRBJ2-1	CASSFYNEQFF	TGTGCCAGCAGTTTCTATAATGAGCAGTTCTTC
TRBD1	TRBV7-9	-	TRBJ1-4	CASSLGTGGTNEKLFF	TGTGCCAGCAGCTTGGGTACAGGGGGAACAAATGAAAAACTGTTTTTT
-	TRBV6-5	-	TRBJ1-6	CASRKYRSYSPLHF	TGTGCCAGCAGAAAATACAGGTCCTATTCACCCCTCCACTTT
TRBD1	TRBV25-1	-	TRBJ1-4	CASSVGQGNEKLFF	TGTGCCAGCAGTGTCGGACAGGGGAATGAAAAACTGTTTTTT
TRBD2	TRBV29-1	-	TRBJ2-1	CSVAGRAGLGINEQFF	TGCAGCGTTGCCGGACGCGCGGGACTAGGGATAAATGAGCAGTTCTTC
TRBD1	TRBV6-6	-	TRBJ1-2	CASSYGAAGGFRGYTF	TGTGCCAGCAGTTACGGTGCAGCAGGGGGCTTTCGGGGCTACACCTTC
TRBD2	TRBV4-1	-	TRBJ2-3	CASSQASGRVSDTQYF	TGCGCCAGCAGCCAGGCTAGCGGGAGAGTGTCGGATACGCAGTATTTT
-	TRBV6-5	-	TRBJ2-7	CASSYNRGSEQYF	TGTGCCAGCAGTTATAACCGGGGAAGCGAGCAGTACTTC
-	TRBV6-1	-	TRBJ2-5	CASSEQQETQYF	TGTGCCAGCAGTGAACAGCAAGAGACCCAGTACTTC
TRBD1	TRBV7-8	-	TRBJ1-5	CASSVVRDGTVKGGQPQHF	TGTGCCAGCAGCGTCGTCCGGGACGGGACAGTTAAAGGGGGTCAGCCCCAGCATTTT
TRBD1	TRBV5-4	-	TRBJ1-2	CASSLKTGATIHYGYTF	TGTGCCAGCAGCCTAAAAACAGGGGCAACTATCCACTATGGCTACACCTTC
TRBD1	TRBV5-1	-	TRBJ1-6	CASTTGQGYNSPLHF	TGCGCCAGCACCACGGGACAGGGCTATAATTCACCCCTCCACTTT
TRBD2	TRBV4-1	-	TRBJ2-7	CASSQEGLAWHEQYF	TGCGCCAGCAGCCAGGAGGGACTAGCTTGGCACGAGCAGTACTTC
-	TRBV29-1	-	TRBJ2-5	CSVDFVGETQYF	TGCAGCGTTGATTTTGTCGGTGAGACCCAGTACTTC
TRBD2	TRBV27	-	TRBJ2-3	CASSSILHLLTSGTSTDTQYF	TGTGCCAGCAGTTCGATCCTACACCTTCTGACTAGCGGGACTAGCACAGATACGCAGTATTTT
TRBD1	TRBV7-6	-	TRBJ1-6	CASSGTGNSPLHF	TGTGCCAGCAGCGGGACAGGGAATTCACCCCTCCACTTT
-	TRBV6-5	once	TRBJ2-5	CASSWGGRETQYF	TGTGCCAGCAGTTGGGGGGGGCGAGAGACCCAGTACTTC